This section outlines one TCR beta chain sequence together with its context. Its antigen is undetermined. These data are taken from a study of shared clonotypes between healthy human individuals. Findings and caveats of the study: The rarefaction results pointed to incomplete sorted-subset sequencing despite large depth.

Germline CDR1 SEHNR, CDR2 FQNEAQ (reference sequence). Trimming took 3 bases from V and 2 from J, leaving 8 bases between them. CDR3 length: 13 amino acids. 200 to 250 ng DNA, about 33,000 T cell genomes, went into each sorted-subset replicate PCR. Data came from immunoSEQ multiplex PCR; TCRdb stores just in-frame clones and leaves some out. The sample consists of about 680,000 clones, 55% to 85% of them appearing once. The sequencing sample was made of memory CD4+ T cells sorted from blood. As for subset: CD45RA-negative fraction. The chain couples TRBV7-9 to TRBJ2-7; no reliable D call. The receptor's source is a woman aged 25 to 45 in good health. CDR3 bases: TGTGCCAGCAGCTTGTTCGACACCTACGAGCAGTACTTC. Translating gives CASSLFDTYEQYF.